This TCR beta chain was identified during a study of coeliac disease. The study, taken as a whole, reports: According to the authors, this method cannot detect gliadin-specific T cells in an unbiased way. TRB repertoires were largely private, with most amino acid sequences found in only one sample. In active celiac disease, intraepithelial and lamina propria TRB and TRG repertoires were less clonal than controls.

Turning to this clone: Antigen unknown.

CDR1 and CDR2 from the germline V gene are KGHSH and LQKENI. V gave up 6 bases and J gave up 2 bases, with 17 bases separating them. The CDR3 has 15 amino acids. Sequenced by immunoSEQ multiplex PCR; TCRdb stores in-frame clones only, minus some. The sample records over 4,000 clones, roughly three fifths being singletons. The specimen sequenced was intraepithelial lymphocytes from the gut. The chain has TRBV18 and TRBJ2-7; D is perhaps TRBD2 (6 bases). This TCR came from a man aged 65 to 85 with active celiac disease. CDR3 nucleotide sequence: TGTGCCAGCTCCCTATTTAGCGGAGTTGCCTACGAGCAGTACTTC. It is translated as CASSLFSGVAYEQYF.